Reported below is one T cell receptor beta chain. Profiled with immunoSEQ multiplex PCR; TCRdb holds only in-frame clones, not every one. The sample consists of under 130,000 clones, 88% of them appearing once. The data derive from a study of T cell responses to AZD1222 COVID-19 vaccine. In germline, CDR1 is MNHEY, CDR2 SVGAGI. The CDR3 consists of 15 residues. The V and J ends lost 2 bases and 5 bases respectively, with 13 bases between them. This material consisted of peripheral blood, taken on day 0 of AZD1222 vaccination. The TCR originated in an adult in good health. The rearrangement joins TRBV6-5 to TRBJ1-3; D remains unclear. CDR3 in amino acids: CASSYADGGRNTIYF. The DNA for the CDR3 is TGTGCCAGCAGTTACGCAGACGGTGGAAGAAACACCATATATTTT.